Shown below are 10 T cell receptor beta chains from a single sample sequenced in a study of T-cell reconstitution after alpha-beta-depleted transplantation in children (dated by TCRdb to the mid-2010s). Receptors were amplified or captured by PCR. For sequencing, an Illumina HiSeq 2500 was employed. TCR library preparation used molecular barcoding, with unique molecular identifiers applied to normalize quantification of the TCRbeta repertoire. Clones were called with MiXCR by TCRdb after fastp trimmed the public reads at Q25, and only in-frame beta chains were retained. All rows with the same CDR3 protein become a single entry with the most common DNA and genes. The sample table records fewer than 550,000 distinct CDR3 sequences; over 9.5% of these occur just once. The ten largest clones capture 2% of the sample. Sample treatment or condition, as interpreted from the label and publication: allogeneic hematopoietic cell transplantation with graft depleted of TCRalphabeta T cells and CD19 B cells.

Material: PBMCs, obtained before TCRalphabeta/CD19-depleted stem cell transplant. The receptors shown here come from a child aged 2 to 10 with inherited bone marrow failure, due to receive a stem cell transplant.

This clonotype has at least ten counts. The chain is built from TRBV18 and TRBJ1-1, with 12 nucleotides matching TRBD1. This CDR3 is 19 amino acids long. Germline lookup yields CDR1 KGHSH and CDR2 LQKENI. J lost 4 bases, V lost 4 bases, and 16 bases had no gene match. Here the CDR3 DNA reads TGTGCCAGCTCACGATCAAGCCGGGACAGGGGGCGCGAGGGCACTGAAGCTTTCTTT. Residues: CASSRSSRDRGREGTEAFF.

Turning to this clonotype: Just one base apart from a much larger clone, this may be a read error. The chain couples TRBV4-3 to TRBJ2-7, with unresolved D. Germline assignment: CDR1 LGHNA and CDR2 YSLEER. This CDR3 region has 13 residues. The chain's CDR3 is CASSQEAGYDQYF. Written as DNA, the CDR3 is TGCGCCAGCAGCCAAGAGGCAGGTTACGATCAGTACTTC.

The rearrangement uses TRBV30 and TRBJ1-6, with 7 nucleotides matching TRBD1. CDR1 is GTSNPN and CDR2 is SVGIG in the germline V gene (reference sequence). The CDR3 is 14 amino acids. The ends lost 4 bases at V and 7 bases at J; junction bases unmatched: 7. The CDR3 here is CAWTLTGTNSPLHF. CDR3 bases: TGTGCCTGGACCTTGACAGGGACGAATTCACCCCTCCACTTT.

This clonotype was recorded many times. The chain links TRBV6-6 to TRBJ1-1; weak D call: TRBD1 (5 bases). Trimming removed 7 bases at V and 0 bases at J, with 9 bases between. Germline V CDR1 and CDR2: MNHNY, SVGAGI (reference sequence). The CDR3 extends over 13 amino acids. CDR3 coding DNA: TGTGCCAGCACTGGACAATTGAACACTGAAGCTTTCTTT. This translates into CASTGQLNTEAFF.

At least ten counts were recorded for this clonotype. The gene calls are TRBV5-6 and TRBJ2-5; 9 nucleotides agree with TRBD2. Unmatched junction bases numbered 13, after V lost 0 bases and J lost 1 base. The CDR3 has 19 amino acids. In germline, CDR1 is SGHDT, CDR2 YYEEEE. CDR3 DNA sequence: TGTGCCAGCAGCTTGGGTGTGCTAGCGGGACGGACTCTCCAAGAGACCCAGTACTTC. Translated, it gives CASSLGVLAGRTLQETQYF.

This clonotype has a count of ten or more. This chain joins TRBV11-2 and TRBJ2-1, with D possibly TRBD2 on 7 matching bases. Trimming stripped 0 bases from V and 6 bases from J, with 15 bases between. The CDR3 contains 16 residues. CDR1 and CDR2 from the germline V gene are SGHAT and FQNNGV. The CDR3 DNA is TGTGCCAGCAGCTTAGACGGGGGAGGGGGGGTCAATGAGCAGTTCTTC. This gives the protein CASSLDGGGGVNEQFF.

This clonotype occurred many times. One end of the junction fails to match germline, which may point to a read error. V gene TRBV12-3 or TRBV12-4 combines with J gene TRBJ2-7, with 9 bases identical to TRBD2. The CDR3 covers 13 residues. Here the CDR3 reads CASSVAGDDEQYF. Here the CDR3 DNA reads TGTGCCAGCAGTGTAGCGGGAGATGACGAGCAGTACTTC.

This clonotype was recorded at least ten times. CDR3 loop: CASSLGQVYGYTF. CDR3 DNA: TGTGCCAGCAGCTTAGGACAGGTCTATGGCTACACCTTC. V gene TRBV7-9 combines with J gene TRBJ1-2; maybe TRBD1 (6 bases). The CDR3 has 13 amino acids. Germline V lookup: CDR1 SEHNR, CDR2 FQNEAQ (reference sequence). V lost 1 base and J lost 4, with 7 bases in between.

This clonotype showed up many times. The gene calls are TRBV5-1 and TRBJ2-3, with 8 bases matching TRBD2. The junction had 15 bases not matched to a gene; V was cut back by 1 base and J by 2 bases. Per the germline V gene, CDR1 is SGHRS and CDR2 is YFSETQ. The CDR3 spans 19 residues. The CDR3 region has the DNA TGCGCCAGCAGCTTGTTCCGTAGTGGCGGGAGGCCGAACACAGATACGCAGTATTTT. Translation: CASSLFRSGGRPNTDTQYF.

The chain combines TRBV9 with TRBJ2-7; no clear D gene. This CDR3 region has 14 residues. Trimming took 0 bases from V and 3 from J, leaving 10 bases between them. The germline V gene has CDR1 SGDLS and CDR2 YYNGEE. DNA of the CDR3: TGTGCCAGCAGCGTAGGTCGGCGGAACTACGAGCAGTACTTC. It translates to CASSVGRRNYEQYF.